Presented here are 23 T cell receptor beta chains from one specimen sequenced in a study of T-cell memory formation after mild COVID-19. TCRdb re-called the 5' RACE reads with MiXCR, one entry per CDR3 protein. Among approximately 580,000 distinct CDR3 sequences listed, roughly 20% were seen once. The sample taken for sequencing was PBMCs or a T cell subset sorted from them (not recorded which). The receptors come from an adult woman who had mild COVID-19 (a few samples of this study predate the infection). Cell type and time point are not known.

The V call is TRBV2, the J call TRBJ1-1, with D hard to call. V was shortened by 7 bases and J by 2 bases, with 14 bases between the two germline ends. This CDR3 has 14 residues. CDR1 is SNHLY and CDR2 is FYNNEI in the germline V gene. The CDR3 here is CASTESSSNTEAFF. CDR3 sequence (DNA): TGTGCCAGCACTGAGAGCTCATCAAACACTGAAGCTTTCTTT. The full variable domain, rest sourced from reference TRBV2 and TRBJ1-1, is EPEVTQTPSHQVTQMGQEVILRCVPISNHLYFYWYRQILGQKVEFLVSFYNNEISEKSEIFDDQFSVERPDGSNFTLKIRSTKLEDSAMYFCASTESSSNTEAFFGQGTRLTVV.

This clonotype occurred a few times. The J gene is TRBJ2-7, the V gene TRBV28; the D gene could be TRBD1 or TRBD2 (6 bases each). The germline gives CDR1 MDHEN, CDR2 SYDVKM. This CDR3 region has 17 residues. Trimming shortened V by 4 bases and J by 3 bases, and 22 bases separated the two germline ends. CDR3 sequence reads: CASSSRVQGRRGYEQYF. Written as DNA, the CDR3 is TGTGCCAGCAGTTCCAGGGTACAGGGTAGGAGGGGCTACGAGCAGTACTTC. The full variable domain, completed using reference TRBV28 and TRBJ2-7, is DVKVTQSSRYLVKRTGEKVFLECVQDMDHENMFWYRQDPGLGLRLIYFSYDVKMKEKGDIPEGYSVSREKKERFSLILESASTNQTSMYLCASSSRVQGRRGYEQYFGPGTRLTVT.

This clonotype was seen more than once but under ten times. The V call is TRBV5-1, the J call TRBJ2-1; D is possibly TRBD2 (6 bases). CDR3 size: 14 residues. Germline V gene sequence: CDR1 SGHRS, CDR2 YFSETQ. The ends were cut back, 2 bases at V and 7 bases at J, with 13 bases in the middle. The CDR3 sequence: CASSLVGGMNEQFF. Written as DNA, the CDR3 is TGCGCCAGCAGCTTAGTGGGAGGAATGAATGAGCAGTTCTTC.

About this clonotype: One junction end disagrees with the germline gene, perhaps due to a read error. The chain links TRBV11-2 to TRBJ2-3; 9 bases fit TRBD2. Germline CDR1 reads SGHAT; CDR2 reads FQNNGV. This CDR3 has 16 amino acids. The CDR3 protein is CAGRSIAGAHTDTQYF. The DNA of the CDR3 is TGTGCCGGCAGATCCATAGCGGGGGCCCACACAGATACGCAGTATTTT. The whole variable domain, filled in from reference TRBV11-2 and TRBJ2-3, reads EAGVAQSPRYKIIEKRQSVAFWCNPISGHATLYWYQQILGQGPKLLIQFQNNGVVDDSQLPKDRFSAERLKGVDSTLKIQPAKLEDSAVYLCAGRSIAGAHTDTQYFGPGTRLTVL.

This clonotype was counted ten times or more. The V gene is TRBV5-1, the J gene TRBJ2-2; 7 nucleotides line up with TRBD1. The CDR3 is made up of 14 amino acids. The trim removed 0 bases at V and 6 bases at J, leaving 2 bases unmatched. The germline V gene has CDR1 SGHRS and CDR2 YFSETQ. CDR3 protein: CASSLGQGAGELFF. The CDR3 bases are TGCGCCAGCAGCTTGGGACAGGGAGCCGGGGAGCTGTTTTTT.

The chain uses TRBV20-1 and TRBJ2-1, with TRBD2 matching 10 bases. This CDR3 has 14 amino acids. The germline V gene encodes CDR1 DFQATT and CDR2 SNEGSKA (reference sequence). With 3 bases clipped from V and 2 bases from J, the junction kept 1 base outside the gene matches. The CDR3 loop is CSASSGRTYNEQFF. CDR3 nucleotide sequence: TGCAGTGCTAGTAGCGGGAGGACCTACAATGAGCAGTTCTTC.

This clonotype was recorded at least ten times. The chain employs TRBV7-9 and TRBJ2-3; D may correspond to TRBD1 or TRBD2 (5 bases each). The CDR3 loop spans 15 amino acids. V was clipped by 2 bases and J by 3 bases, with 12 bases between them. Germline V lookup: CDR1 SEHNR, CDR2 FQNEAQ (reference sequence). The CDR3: CASSLFQGGTDTQYF. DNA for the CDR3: TGTGCCAGCAGCTTATTCCAGGGCGGGACAGATACGCAGTATTTT.

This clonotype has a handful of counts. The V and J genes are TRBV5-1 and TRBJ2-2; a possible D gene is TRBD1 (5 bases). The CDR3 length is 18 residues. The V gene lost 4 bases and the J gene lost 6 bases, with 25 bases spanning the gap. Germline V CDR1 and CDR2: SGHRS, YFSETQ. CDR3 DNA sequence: TGCGCCAGCAGCGTGTTTAGGGGTATTAAACAATCGGCCGGGGAGCTGTTTTTT. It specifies CASSVFRGIKQSAGELFF.

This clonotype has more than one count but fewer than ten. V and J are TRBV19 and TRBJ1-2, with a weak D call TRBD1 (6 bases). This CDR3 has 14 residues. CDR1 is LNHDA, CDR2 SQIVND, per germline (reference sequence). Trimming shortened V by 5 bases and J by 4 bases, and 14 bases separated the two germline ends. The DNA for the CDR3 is TGTGCCAGTAGTTACCCACAGGGCTCCTATGGCTACACCTTC. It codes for CASSYPQGSYGYTF.

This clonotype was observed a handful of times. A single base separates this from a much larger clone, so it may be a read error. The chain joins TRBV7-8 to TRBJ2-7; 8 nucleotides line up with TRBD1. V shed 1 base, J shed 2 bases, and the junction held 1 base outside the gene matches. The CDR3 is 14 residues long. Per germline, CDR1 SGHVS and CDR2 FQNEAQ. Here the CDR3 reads CASSLVQGAYEQYF. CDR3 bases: TGTGCCAGCAGCTTAGTACAGGGGGCCTACGAGCAGTACTTC.

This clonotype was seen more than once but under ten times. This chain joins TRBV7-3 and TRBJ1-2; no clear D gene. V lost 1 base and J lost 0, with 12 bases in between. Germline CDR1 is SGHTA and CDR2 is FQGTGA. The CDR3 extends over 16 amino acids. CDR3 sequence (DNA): TGTGCCAGCAGCTTAAGCTTTGGCGCGTCTAACTATGGCTACACCTTC. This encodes CASSLSFGASNYGYTF.

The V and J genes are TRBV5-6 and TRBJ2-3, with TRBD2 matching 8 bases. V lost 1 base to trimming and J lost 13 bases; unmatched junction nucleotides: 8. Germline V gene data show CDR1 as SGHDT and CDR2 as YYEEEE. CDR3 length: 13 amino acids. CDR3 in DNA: TGTGCCAGCAGCTTGTTATCGGGAGGGCCGGAGTATTTT. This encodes CASSLLSGGPEYF.

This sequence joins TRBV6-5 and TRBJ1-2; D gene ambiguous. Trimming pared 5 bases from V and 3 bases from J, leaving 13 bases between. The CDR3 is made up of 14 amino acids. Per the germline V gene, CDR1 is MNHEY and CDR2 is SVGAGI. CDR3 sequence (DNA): TGTGCCAGCAGTGGACCCTTGTCGGACTATGGCTACACCTTC. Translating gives CASSGPLSDYGYTF.

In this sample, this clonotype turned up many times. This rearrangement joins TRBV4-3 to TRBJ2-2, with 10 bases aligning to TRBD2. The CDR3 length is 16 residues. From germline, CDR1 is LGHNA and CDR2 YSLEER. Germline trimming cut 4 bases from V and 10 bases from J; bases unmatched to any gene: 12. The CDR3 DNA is TGCGCCAGCAGCCCGAACCTGCTAGCGGGAGCTGTGGAGCTGTTTTTT. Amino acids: CASSPNLLAGAVELFF.

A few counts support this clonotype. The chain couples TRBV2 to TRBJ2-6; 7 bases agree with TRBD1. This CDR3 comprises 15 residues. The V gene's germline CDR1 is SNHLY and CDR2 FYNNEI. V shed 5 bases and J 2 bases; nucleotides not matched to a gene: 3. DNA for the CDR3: TGTGCCAGCAGTCCTACAGGGGCTGGGGCCAACGTCCTGACTTTC. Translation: CASSPTGAGANVLTF.

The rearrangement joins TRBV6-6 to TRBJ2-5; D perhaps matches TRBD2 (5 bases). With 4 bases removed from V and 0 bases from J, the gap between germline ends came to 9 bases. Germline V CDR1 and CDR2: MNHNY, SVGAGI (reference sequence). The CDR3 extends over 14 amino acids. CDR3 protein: CASSFPGYQETQYF. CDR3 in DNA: TGTGCCAGCAGTTTCCCGGGATACCAAGAGACCCAGTACTTC.

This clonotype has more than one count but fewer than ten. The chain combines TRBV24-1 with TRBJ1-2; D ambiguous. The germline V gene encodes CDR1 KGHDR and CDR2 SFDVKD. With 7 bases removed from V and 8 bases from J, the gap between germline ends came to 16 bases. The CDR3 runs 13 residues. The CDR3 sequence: CATSSGPPRGYTF. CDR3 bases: TGTGCCACCAGCTCAGGACCGCCTCGGGGCTACACCTTC.

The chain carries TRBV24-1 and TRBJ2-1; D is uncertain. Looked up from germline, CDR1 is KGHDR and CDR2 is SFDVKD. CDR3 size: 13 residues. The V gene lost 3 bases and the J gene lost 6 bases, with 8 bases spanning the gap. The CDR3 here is CATSDPDFNEQFF. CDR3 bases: TGTGCCACCAGTGATCCCGACTTCAATGAGCAGTTCTTC.

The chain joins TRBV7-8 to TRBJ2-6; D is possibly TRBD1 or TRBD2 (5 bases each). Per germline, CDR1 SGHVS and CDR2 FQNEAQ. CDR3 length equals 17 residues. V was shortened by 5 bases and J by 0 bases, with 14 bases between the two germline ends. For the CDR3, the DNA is TGTGCCAGCAGCCCGTATTGGGGGAACTCTGGGGCCAACGTCCTGACTTTC. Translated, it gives CASSPYWGNSGANVLTF. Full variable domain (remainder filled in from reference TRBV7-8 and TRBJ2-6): GAGVSQSPRYKVAKRGQDVALRCDPISGHVSLFWYQQALGQGPEFLTYFQNEAQLDKSGLPSDRFFAERPEGSVSTLKIQRTQQEDSAVYLCASSPYWGNSGANVLTFGAGSRLTVL.

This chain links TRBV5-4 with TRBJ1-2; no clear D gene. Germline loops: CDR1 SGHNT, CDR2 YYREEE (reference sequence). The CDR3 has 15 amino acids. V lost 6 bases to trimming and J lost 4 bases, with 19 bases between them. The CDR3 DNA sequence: TGTGCCAGCACCAGCGGCTCCTCGAGGAGCTATGGCTACACCTTC. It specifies CASTSGSSRSYGYTF.

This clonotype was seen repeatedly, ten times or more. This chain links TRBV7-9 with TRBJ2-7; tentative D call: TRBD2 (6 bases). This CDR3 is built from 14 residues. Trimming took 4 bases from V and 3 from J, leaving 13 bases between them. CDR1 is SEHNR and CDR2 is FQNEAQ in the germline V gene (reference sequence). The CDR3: CASSSTAGDYEQYF. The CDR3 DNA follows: TGTGCCAGCAGCTCGACAGCGGGCGACTACGAGCAGTACTTC. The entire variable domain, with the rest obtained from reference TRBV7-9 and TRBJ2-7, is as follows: DTGVSQNPRHKITKRGQNVTFRCDPISEHNRLYWYRQTLGQGPEFLTYFQNEAQLEKSRLLSDRFSAERPKGSFSTLEIQRTEQGDSAMYLCASSSTAGDYEQYFGPGTRLTVT.

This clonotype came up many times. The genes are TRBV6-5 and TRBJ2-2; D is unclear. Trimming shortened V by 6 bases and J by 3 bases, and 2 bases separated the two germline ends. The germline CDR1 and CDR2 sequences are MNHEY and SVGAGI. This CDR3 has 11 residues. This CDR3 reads CASRHTGELFF. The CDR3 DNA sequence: TGTGCCAGCAGACACACCGGGGAGCTGTTTTTT.

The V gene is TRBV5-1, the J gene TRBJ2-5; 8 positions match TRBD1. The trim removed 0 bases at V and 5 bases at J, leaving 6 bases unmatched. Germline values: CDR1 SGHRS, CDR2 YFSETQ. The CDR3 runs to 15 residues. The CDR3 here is CASSLGTGGAETQYF. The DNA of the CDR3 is TGCGCCAGCAGCTTGGGTACAGGGGGAGCGGAGACCCAGTACTTC.